This T cell receptor (beta chain) comes out of a study of human T cells and chemical hapten exposure. Points from the study as a whole: Alopecia in all donors means immunity may differ from healthy individuals. A positive correlation with patch test score was shown by PT1 expanded TCR counts. Among TCRs, those above 1 in 1000 frequency were unaffected by DPC sensitization.

As originally analysed: From roughly 23,000 to 700,000 TCRs were found per sample, with a median of 95,638. A single record per CDR3 protein comes from TCRdb applying MiXCR to the RACE reads. None of the V and J calls come from the authors' own analysis; TCRdb made them. The data hold fewer than 95,000 distinct CDR3 sequences, with more than 9% observed a single time. This CDR3 has 15 amino acids. J lost 6 bases, V lost 1 base, and 0 bases had no gene match. Per the germline V gene, CDR1 is SGHAT and CDR2 is FQNNGV. Time point indicated: patch test 1, 2 weeks after DPC sensitization. Described treatment: therapeutic diphenylcyclopropenone sensitization with weekly scalp DPC. This clonotype was recorded at least ten times. Its antigen is unidentified.

The V and J genes are TRBV11-2 and TRBJ2-1, with 13 bases fitting TRBD2. This TCR came from a middle-aged man with alopecia areata. Some clones in this sample may be carry-over from other donors' samples. Material: whole blood, obtained in connection with sensitization to the hapten diphenylcyclopropenone (DPC). CDR3 DNA sequence: TGTGCCAGCAGCTTAGGGACTAGCGGGAGCAATGAGCAGTTCTTC. Amino acids: CASSLGTSGSNEQFF.